Shown below are 2 T cell receptor beta chains from a single sample sequenced in a study of CD8 T cells in ankylosing spondylitis. TCRdb passed the 5' RACE reads through MiXCR, listing each CDR3 protein once. Of about 140,000 distinct CDR3 sequences in the sample, 6.5% to 8.5% are singletons; the top ten hold more than 7%. Sequencing used synovial fluid, either unsorted or a sorted T cell fraction (not recorded which). The receptor source for this set is a male donor with ankylosing spondylitis.

This clonotype has a count of ten or more. V is TRBV20-1 and J is TRBJ2-3, with D perhaps assigned TRBD1 or TRBD2 (5 bases each). Trimming pared 5 bases from V and 5 bases from J, leaving 11 bases between. CDR3 size: 12 residues. Germline CDR1 is DFQATT and CDR2 is SNEGSKA (reference sequence). Here the CDR3 reads CSAAGDEDTQYF. For the CDR3, the DNA is TGCAGTGCTGCTGGGGACGAAGATACGCAGTATTTT.

This clonotype was seen repeatedly, ten times or more. The chain is built from TRBV3-1 and TRBJ1-1; tentative D call: TRBD1 (5 bases). Trimming removed 2 bases at V and 1 base at J, with 14 bases between. The length of the CDR3 is 16 residues. The germline V gene has CDR1 LGHDT and CDR2 YNNKEL (reference sequence). CDR3 sequence: CASSQRGRTPNTEAFF. The CDR3 coding sequence is TGTGCCAGCAGCCAAAGGGGCCGCACACCGAACACTGAAGCTTTCTTT.